These T cell receptor beta chains were read from a single sample in a study of metastatic and nonmetastatic thyroid tumors. MiXCR re-clonotyped the PCR reads for TCRdb. The sample yields about 21,000 clones, 18% seen once. Sequenced: blood. These receptors were taken from a male donor with papillary thyroid cancer or a benign thyroid nodule (not recorded which). Some clones in this sample may be carry-over from other donors' samples. Each CDR3 is given with its conserved first and last residue. Fields, in order: V gene, J gene, D gene, clone size, CDR3 DNA, CDR3 protein. D genes are given only for firm matches. Part of the rows lack a size; the others show once, few, many or a class for expanded clones.

>TRBV19|TRBJ1-1|TRBD1|many
TGTGCCAGTAGCAGGGGGCGAGACACTGAAGCTTTCTTT
CASSRGRDTEAFF
>TRBV20-1|TRBJ2-1|TRBD2|many
TGCAGTGCTAGAGATGGGCTAGCGGTCTATGAGCAGTTCTTC
CSARDGLAVYEQFF
>TRBV20-1|TRBJ1-1|-|-
TGCAGTGCTAGAGAATGGGGGGCCAATTATGAAGCTTTCTTT
CSAREWGANYEAFF
>TRBV7-2|TRBJ2-5|-|many
TGTGCCAGCAGCGCGCTAGCCGGCAAAGAGACCCAGTACTTC
CASSALAGKETQYF
>TRBV28|TRBJ2-5|-|many
TGTGCCAGCAGTTTACCCCAGGGACTTGGGGTGCGCGCGGAGACCCAGTACTTC
CASSLPQGLGVRAETQYF
>TRBV12-3/TRBV12-4|TRBJ2-3|TRBD2|many
TGTGCCAGCAGTTTGGGGACTAGCTCAGATACGCAGTATTTT
CASSLGTSSDTQYF
>TRBV18|TRBJ2-7|-|medium-sized
TGTGCCAGCTCACCATTTCGCGGCGAAAAAGGGACCTACGAGCAGTACTTC
CASSPFRGEKGTYEQYF
>TRBV28|TRBJ2-5|TRBD2|few
TGTGCCATCAGGGTAGCGGGTGACCAAGAGACCCAGTACTTC
CAIRVAGDQETQYF
>TRBV27|TRBJ1-2|-|medium-sized
TGTGCCAGCGCCCGGCGGTGGGACAATTTGGACTATGGCTACACCTTC
CASARRWDNLDYGYTF
>TRBV2|TRBJ2-5|-|many
TGTGCCAGCAGTGATATTCAAGAGACCCAGTACTTC
CASSDIQETQYF